This T cell receptor beta chain derives from a study of blood T cell repertoires in COVID-19. About the study: Researchers got acute and convalescent COVID-19 samples from the United States, Italy and Spain. The cDNA or gDNA used as material had been derived from T cells, B-cell-depleted T cells, or PBMCs.

Here immunoSEQ multiplex PCR was the method, and the copy in TCRdb shows in-frame clones only, minus some. The table records over 120,000 clones, 75% to 90% of them present only once. Participants had their cohort set by participant-reported clinical history. V lost 0 bases to trimming and J lost 2 bases, with 5 bases between them. Germline lookup yields CDR1 MNHNY and CDR2 SVGAGI (reference sequence). The CDR3 has 15 amino acids. The TCR was taken from a man aged 50-60 years who had recovered from COVID-19. The chain combines TRBV6-6 with TRBJ1-6; D possibly corresponds to TRBD1 (5 bases). The material sequenced was PBMCs or T cells enriched from blood (not recorded which). The CDR3, as DNA: TGTGCCAGCAGTTACTCGACAGCCTATAATTCACCCCTCCACTTT. Amino acids: CASSYSTAYNSPLHF.